A single sample gave rise to the 28 T cell receptor beta chains below, sequenced in a study of beta chain features in type 1 diabetes. All of the isolated RNA was reverse transcribed, so expressed TCRB transcripts were sequenced. TCRdb's table, derived via immunoSEQ multiplex PCR, lists solely in-frame clones and lacks some. The sample consists of 350,000 to 400,000 clones, roughly 15% of them appearing once. Sequenced material: naive CD4+ T cells from blood. The receptors shown here come from a woman between 18 and 29 years old in good health.

This clone was seen more than once but under ten times. The chain uses TRBV28 and TRBJ2-1; tentative D call: TRBD2 (5 bases). Germline-derived CDR1 and CDR2 are MDHEN and SYDVKM. The V gene lost 4 bases and the J gene lost 7 bases, with 20 bases spanning the gap. The CDR3 covers 16 residues. The CDR3 nucleotides are TGTGCCAGCAGTTCCCCCGGACTTGGGTGGGGTAATGAGCAGTTCTTC. Its translation is CASSSPGLGWGNEQFF. Variable domain in full (rest from reference TRBV28 and TRBJ2-1): DVKVTQSSRYLVKRTGEKVFLECVQDMDHENMFWYRQDPGLGLRLIYFSYDVKMKEKGDIPEGYSVSREKKERFSLILESASTNQTSMYLCASSSPGLGWGNEQFFGPGTRLTVL.

This chain connects TRBV30 to TRBJ2-1; D is ambiguous. V was trimmed by 0 bases and J by 4 bases, leaving 10 bases between them. Germline CDR1 and CDR2: GTSNPN and SVGIG (reference sequence). The CDR3 loop spans 14 amino acids. This CDR3 is CAWSVPSVYNEQFF. The CDR3 DNA is TGTGCCTGGAGTGTACCCTCAGTGTACAATGAGCAGTTCTTC. The full variable domain, in which reference TRBV30 and TRBJ2-1 provide the parts outside the CDR3, is SQTIHQWPATLVQPVGSPLSLECTVEGTSNPNLYWYRQAAGRGLQLLFYSVGIGQISSEVPQNLSASRPQDRQFILSSKKLLLSDSGFYLCAWSVPSVYNEQFFGPGTRLTVL.

The rearrangement uses TRBV7-2 and TRBJ1-2; perhaps TRBD1 as D (6 bases). The CDR3 is 15 amino acids. CDR1 is SGHTA and CDR2 is FQGNSA in the germline V gene. V lost 2 bases and J 7 bases, leaving 17 bases between the germline ends. CDR3 in amino acids: CASSLNGLGAVGYTF. CDR3 in DNA: TGTGCCAGCAGCTTAAATGGTCTGGGGGCTGTTGGCTACACCTTC.

Remarks on this clone: Other DNA sequences of this sample code for an identical CDR3. The chain uses TRBV5-1 and TRBJ1-1; no clear D gene. The V gene lost 0 bases and the J gene lost 5 bases, with 8 bases spanning the gap. Germline loops: CDR1 SGHRS, CDR2 YFSETQ. The CDR3 length is 13 residues. CDR3 residues: CASSLAGSTEAFF. In DNA, the CDR3 is TGCGCCAGCAGCTTGGCCGGTAGTACTGAAGCTTTCTTT.

V usage is TRBV19 and J usage is TRBJ2-2, with 8 nucleotides matching TRBD2. Germline CDR1 is LNHDA and CDR2 is SQIVND (reference sequence). The junction had 6 bases not matched to a gene; V was cut back by 4 bases and J by 5 bases. The CDR3 consists of 15 residues. This CDR3 reads CASSTQSGRTGELFF. In nucleotides, the CDR3 is TGTGCCAGTAGTACCCAGAGCGGGAGAACCGGGGAGCTGTTTTTT.

The V and J genes are TRBV7-2 and TRBJ2-5, with 9 nucleotides matching TRBD1. Germline assignment: CDR1 SGHTA and CDR2 FQGNSA. This CDR3 is built from 16 residues. J gave up 1 base and V 4 bases, and 7 bases lay outside the gene matches. The CDR3 DNA sequence: TGTGCCAGCAGCTCAAGGGACAGGGCACGCCAAGAGACCCAGTACTTC. Translation gives CASSSRDRARQETQYF.

This clone was seen only a few times. The chain joins TRBV7-9 to TRBJ2-1; D remains ambiguous. Germline CDR1 and CDR2: SEHNR and FQNEAQ (reference sequence). The CDR3 is 15 residues long. Trimming pared 3 bases from V and 9 bases from J, leaving 18 bases between. CDR3 amino acids: CASSFGLTGLGEQFF. For the CDR3, the DNA is TGTGCCAGCAGCTTCGGGTTAACGGGTTTGGGTGAGCAGTTCTTC.

CDR3 DNA: TGTGCCAGTAGTATGGACAGGTGGTTAGCCGGGGAGCTGTTTTTT. It is translated as CASSMDRWLAGELFF. The chain carries TRBV19 and TRBJ2-2; 7 nucleotides agree with TRBD1. Trimming removed 3 bases from V and 6 bases from J; junction bases left unmatched: 7. Germline loops: CDR1 LNHDA, CDR2 SQIVND (reference sequence). The CDR3 covers 15 residues.

This clone has only a few counts. The V and J genes are TRBV6-6 and TRBJ2-2; 9 nucleotides align to TRBD2. The CDR3 has 14 residues. After removal of 6 bases from V and 6 bases from J, the junction contained 5 bases not matched to a gene. Germline assignment: CDR1 MNHNY and CDR2 SVGAGI (reference sequence). CDR3 nucleotide sequence: TGTGCCAGCAGCAGAAGCGGGAGGTCCGGGGAGCTGTTTTTT. Residues: CASSRSGRSGELFF.

This clone has more than one count but fewer than ten. The V and J genes are TRBV7-2 and TRBJ2-1, with D maybe TRBD1 (6 bases). The CDR3 is 15 amino acids. V was cut by 6 bases and J by 5 bases, with 17 bases left in between. The germline CDR1 and CDR2 sequences are SGHTA and FQGNSA. CDR3 sequence (DNA): TGTGCCAGCAGATTCACAGGGTTGGAGGACAATGAGCAGTTCTTC. Protein: CASRFTGLEDNEQFF.

The V gene is TRBV7-9, the J gene TRBJ2-3, with TRBD2 matching 11 bases. CDR3 length equals 17 residues. Germline CDR1 and CDR2: SEHNR and FQNEAQ (reference sequence). Trimming removed 1 base from V and 2 bases from J; junction bases left unmatched: 5. The CDR3 nucleotides read TGTGCCAGCAGCTTAGTGGGACTAGCGGAGAACACAGATACGCAGTATTTT. It yields the protein CASSLVGLAENTDTQYF.

This chain joins TRBV5-1 and TRBJ2-1; 7 bases match TRBD2. Unmatched junction bases numbered 9, after V lost 0 bases and J lost 6 bases. The CDR3 runs 16 residues. Germline V gives CDR1 SGHRS, CDR2 YFSETQ. The CDR3 bases are TGCGCCAGCAGCTTGGCTTCGGGAGGCGGGGCCAATGAGCAGTTCTTC. This sequence encodes CASSLASGGGANEQFF.

This clone has just a few counts. The rearrangement joins TRBV7-2 to TRBJ2-5; 9 positions match TRBD1. CDR1 is SGHTA, CDR2 FQGNSA, per germline. The trim removed 2 bases at V and 4 bases at J, leaving 14 bases unmatched. This CDR3 has 18 residues. This chain's CDR3 is CASSLKVGTGYLPETQYF. CDR3 sequence (DNA): TGTGCCAGCAGCTTAAAAGTTGGGACAGGGTATCTCCCAGAGACCCAGTACTTC.

This clone occurred once. The chain joins TRBV6-1 to TRBJ1-3; no definite D call. The CDR3 extends over 15 amino acids. The V end was cut by 2 bases, the J end by 0 bases, with 8 bases between. Germline V lookup: CDR1 MNHNS, CDR2 SASEGT. CDR3 DNA sequence: TGTGCCAGCAGTGAAATGCCAGTCTCTGGAAACACCATATATTTT. Protein product: CASSEMPVSGNTIYF.

The chain couples TRBV11-2 to TRBJ1-4; 7 bases agree with TRBD1. The V gene end was trimmed by 5 bases and the J gene end by 5 bases; junction bases not matched to a gene: 8. CDR1 SGHAT and CDR2 FQNNGV come from the germline V gene. CDR3 length: 15 residues. CDR3 nucleotide sequence: TGTGCCAGCAGCCCACTGACAGGGTTGAATGAAAAACTGTTTTTT. Its protein is CASSPLTGLNEKLFF.

This clone has just one count. The chain recombines TRBV5-1 with TRBJ2-1; 7 bases map to TRBD1. The V gene's germline CDR1 is SGHRS and CDR2 YFSETQ. This CDR3 comprises 17 residues. Losses at the gene ends were 5 bases for V and 4 bases for J; bases not matched to a gene: 15. The DNA of the CDR3 is TGCGCCAGCAGTTGGGGAATGGACAGGCCAGCATACAATGAGCAGTTCTTC. Protein: CASSWGMDRPAYNEQFF.

CDR3 loop: CASSPGTSVNEQFF. The CDR3 DNA reads TGTGCCAGCAGCCCAGGGACTAGCGTAAATGAGCAGTTCTTC. The rearrangement uses TRBV13 and TRBJ2-1, with 10 bases lining up with TRBD2. The CDR3 covers 14 residues. The germline V gene encodes CDR1 PRHDT and CDR2 FYEKMQ (reference sequence). The trim removed 5 bases at V and 7 bases at J, leaving 5 bases unmatched.

Only a few counts were recorded for this clone. This chain uses TRBV5-1 with TRBJ2-1; 7 bases match TRBD1. V lost 0 bases, J lost 8 bases, and 5 bases stayed unmatched. The CDR3 loop spans 14 amino acids. Germline V gene lookup returns CDR1 SGHRS and CDR2 YFSETQ. CDR3 region: CASSLGDSMDEQFF. The CDR3 bases are TGCGCCAGCAGCTTGGGGGACAGTATGGATGAGCAGTTCTTC.

This clone was detected only a few times. This chain links TRBV27 with TRBJ2-7, with a possible D match to TRBD1 (6 bases). Germline V gives CDR1 MNHEY, CDR2 SMNVEV (reference sequence). The CDR3 runs 16 residues. V was pared by 3 bases and J by 0 bases, with 15 bases between. CDR3: CASSFADRPSSYEQYF. DNA of the CDR3: TGTGCCAGCAGTTTTGCCGACAGGCCGAGCTCCTACGAGCAGTACTTC.

The chain carries TRBV15 and TRBJ2-5; a weak D match, TRBD2 (6 bases). Germline-derived CDR1 and CDR2 are LNHNV and YYDKDF (reference sequence). The V and J ends lost 1 base and 4 bases respectively, with 7 bases between them. CDR3 length: 13 amino acids. The CDR3 DNA sequence: TGTGCCACCAGCAGAGTCGGGGGAGAGACCCAGTACTTC. This translates into CATSRVGGETQYF.

This chain uses TRBV9 with TRBJ1-5, with D possibly being TRBD1 (6 bases). This CDR3 region has 15 residues. V lost 3 bases, J lost 2 bases, and 12 bases lay in between. Germline V CDR1 and CDR2: SGDLS, YYNGEE. CDR3 DNA sequence: TGTGCCAGCAGCGGATCAGGGGACGGCAATCAGCCCCAGCATTTT. Encoded protein: CASSGSGDGNQPQHF.

This clone was found a few times. J is TRBJ2-3 and V is TRBV9, with TRBD2 matching 7 bases. The germline V gene has CDR1 SGDLS and CDR2 YYNGEE. The J segment lost 6 bases and the V segment lost 1 base, leaving 14 bases of the junction unmatched. The CDR3 runs to 17 residues. Here the CDR3 reads CASSVTKGLADLDTQYF. The CDR3 nucleotides read TGTGCCAGCAGCGTAACTAAGGGGCTAGCGGATCTTGATACGCAGTATTTT.

A few counts support this clone. J is TRBJ1-1 and V is TRBV29-1, with 9 bases identical to TRBD1. V shed 4 bases and J 2 bases; nucleotides not matched to a gene: 14. Germline V gives CDR1 SQVTM, CDR2 ANQGSEA. The CDR3 covers 17 residues. Here the CDR3 reads CSVGWALRQGGNTEAFF. The CDR3 DNA reads TGCAGCGTTGGATGGGCGTTACGACAGGGGGGAAACACTGAAGCTTTCTTT. The full variable domain, completed using reference TRBV29-1 and TRBJ1-1, is SAVISQKPSRDICQRGTSLTIQCQVDSQVTMMFWYRQQPGQSLTLIATANQGSEATYESGFVIDKFPISRPNLTFSTLTVSNMSPEDSSIYLCSVGWALRQGGNTEAFFGQGTRLTVV.

The chain links TRBV28 to TRBJ1-2; 9 bases align to TRBD1. The V gene end was trimmed by 6 bases and the J gene end by 0 bases; junction bases not matched to a gene: 5. The CDR3 spans 15 residues. In germline, CDR1 is MDHEN, CDR2 SYDVKM. As DNA, the CDR3 is TGTGCCAGCAGCCCCCGGGACAGGGCTAACTATGGCTACACCTTC. Translated, it gives CASSPRDRANYGYTF.

This clone came up once. This chain connects TRBV5-1 to TRBJ2-3, with 10 bases matching TRBD2. The CDR3 is made up of 16 amino acids. The junction had 3 bases not matched to a gene; V was cut back by 0 bases and J by 2 bases. The germline CDR1 and CDR2 sequences are SGHRS and YFSETQ. The CDR3 loop is CASSLGTSGYTDTQYF. The CDR3 DNA is TGCGCCAGCAGCTTGGGGACTAGCGGATACACAGATACGCAGTATTTT.

This clone was seen a few times. The chain links TRBV18 to TRBJ2-5; perhaps TRBD2 as D (6 bases). V was trimmed by 1 base and J by 0 bases, leaving 9 bases between them. The germline V gene has CDR1 KGHSH and CDR2 LQKENI. The CDR3 spans 15 residues. This chain's CDR3 is CASSPRDSYQETQYF. The CDR3 nucleotides read TGTGCCAGCTCACCACGGGACTCGTACCAAGAGACCCAGTACTTC.

The chain employs TRBV28 and TRBJ1-5; no firm D call. This CDR3 contains 12 residues. V lost 6 bases to trimming and J lost 10 bases, with 13 bases between them. Germline CDR1 is MDHEN and CDR2 is SYDVKM. DNA of the CDR3: TGTGCCAGCAGACAAACCCGGGAACCCCAGCATTTT. It encodes CASRQTREPQHF. The entire variable domain, with the rest obtained from reference TRBV28 and TRBJ1-5, is as follows: DVKVTQSSRYLVKRTGEKVFLECVQDMDHENMFWYRQDPGLGLRLIYFSYDVKMKEKGDIPEGYSVSREKKERFSLILESASTNQTSMYLCASRQTREPQHFGDGTRLSIL.

The CDR3 coding sequence is TGTGCCAGCAGTTCCTCACTAGCGGGAGTCCCCTATGAGCAGTTCTTC. Amino acids: CASSSSLAGVPYEQFF. This chain connects TRBV28 to TRBJ2-1, with 11 bases identical to TRBD2. V lost 4 bases to trimming and J lost 8 bases; unmatched junction nucleotides: 10. The germline V gene encodes CDR1 MDHEN and CDR2 SYDVKM. The CDR3 consists of 16 residues.